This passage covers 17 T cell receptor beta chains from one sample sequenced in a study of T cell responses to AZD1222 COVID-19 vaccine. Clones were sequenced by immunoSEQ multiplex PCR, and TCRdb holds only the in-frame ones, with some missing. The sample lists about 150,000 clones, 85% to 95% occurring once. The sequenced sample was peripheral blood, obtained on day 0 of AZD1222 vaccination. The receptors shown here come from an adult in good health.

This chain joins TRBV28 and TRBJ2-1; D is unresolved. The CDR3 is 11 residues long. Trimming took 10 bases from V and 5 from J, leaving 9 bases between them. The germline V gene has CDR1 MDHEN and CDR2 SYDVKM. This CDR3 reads CATRLNNEQFF. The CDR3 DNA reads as TGTGCCACCCGACTTAACAATGAGCAGTTCTTC.

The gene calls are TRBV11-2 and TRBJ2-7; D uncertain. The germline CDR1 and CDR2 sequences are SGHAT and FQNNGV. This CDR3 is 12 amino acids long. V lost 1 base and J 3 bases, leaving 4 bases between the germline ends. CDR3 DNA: TGTGCCAGCAGCTTAGGGGTCTACGAGCAGTACTTC. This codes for CASSLGVYEQYF.

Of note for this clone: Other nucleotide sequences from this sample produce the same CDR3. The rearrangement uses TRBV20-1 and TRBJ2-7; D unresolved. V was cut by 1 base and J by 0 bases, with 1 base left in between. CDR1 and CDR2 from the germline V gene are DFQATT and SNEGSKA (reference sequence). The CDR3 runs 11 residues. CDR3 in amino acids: CSARGSYEQYF. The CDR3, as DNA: TGCAGTGCTAGAGGCTCCTACGAGCAGTACTTC.

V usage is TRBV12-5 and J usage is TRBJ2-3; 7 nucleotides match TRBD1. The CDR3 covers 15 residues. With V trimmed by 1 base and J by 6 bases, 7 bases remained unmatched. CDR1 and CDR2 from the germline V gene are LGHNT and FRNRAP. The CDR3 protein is CASGLGRGISDTQYF. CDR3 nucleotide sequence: TGTGCTAGTGGTTTGGGCAGGGGGATCTCGGATACGCAGTATTTT.

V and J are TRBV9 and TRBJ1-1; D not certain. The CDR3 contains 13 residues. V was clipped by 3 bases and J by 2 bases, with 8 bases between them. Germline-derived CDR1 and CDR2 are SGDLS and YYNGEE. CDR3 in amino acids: CASSAGVNTEAFF. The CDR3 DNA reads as TGTGCCAGCAGCGCGGGAGTAAACACTGAAGCTTTCTTT.

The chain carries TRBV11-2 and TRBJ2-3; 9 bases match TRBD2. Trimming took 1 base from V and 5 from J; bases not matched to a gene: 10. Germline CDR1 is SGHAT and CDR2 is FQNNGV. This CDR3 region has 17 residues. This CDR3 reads CASSLVPQGSGGDTQYF. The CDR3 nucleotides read TGTGCCAGCAGCTTAGTACCCCAGGGTAGCGGGGGAGATACGCAGTATTTT.

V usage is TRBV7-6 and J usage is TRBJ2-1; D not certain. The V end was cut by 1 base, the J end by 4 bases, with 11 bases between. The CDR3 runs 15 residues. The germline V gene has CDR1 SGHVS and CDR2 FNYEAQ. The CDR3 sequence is CASSLDSYSYNEQFF. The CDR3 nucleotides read TGTGCCAGCAGCTTAGACTCCTATAGTTACAATGAGCAGTTCTTC.

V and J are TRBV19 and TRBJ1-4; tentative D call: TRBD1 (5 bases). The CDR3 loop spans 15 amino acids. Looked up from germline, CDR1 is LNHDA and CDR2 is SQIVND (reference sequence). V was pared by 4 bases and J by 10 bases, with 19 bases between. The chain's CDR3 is CASSTTGRSSGKLFF. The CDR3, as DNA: TGTGCCAGTAGTACGACGGGACGAAGTTCCGGAAAACTGTTTTTT.

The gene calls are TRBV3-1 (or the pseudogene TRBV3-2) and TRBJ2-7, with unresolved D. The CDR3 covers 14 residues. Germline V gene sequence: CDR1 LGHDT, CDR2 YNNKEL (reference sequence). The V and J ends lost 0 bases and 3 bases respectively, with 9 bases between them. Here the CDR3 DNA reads TGTGCCAGCAGCCAAGATTTCTCCCGCTACGAGCAGTACTTC. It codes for CASSQDFSRYEQYF.

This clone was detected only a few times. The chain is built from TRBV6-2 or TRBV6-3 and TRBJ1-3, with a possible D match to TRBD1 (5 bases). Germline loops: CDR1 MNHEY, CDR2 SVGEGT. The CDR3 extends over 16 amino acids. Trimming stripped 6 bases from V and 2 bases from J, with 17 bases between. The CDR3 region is CASSLALDRTGNTIYF. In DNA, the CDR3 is TGTGCCAGCAGCCTCGCCCTCGACAGAACTGGAAACACCATATATTTT.

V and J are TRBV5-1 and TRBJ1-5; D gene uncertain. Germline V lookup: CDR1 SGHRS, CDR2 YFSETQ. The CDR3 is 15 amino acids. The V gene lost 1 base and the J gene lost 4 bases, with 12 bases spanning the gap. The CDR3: CASSLLPSGNQPQHF. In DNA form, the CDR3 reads TGCGCCAGCAGCTTGCTCCCAAGTGGGAATCAGCCCCAGCATTTT.

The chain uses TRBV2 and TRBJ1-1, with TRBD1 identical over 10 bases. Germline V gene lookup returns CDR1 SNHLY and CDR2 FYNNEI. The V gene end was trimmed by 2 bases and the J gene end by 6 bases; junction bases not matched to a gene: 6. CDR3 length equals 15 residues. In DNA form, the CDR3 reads TGTGCCAGCAGTGAACGGACAGGGGGTATTTCTGAAGCTTTCTTT. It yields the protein CASSERTGGISEAFF.

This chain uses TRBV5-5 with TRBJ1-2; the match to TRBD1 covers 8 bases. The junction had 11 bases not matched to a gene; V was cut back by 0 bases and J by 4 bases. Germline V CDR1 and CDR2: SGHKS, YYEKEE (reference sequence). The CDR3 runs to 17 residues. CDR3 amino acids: CASSLAAAGGVGYGYTF. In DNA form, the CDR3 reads TGTGCCAGCAGCTTGGCGGCGGCAGGGGGCGTCGGCTATGGCTACACCTTC.

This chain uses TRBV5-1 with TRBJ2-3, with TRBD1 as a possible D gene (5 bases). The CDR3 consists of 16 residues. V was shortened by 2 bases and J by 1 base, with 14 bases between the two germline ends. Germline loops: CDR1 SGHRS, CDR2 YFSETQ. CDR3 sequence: CASSLGRARGTDTQYF. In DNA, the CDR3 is TGCGCCAGCAGCTTAGGCAGGGCTAGGGGCACAGATACGCAGTATTTT.

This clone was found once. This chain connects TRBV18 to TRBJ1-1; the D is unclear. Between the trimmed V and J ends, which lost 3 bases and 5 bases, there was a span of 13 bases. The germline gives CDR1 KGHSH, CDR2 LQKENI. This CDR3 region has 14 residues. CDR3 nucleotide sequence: TGTGCCAGCTCACCGGACCGGGGATGGACTGAAGCTTTCTTT. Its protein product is CASSPDRGWTEAFF.

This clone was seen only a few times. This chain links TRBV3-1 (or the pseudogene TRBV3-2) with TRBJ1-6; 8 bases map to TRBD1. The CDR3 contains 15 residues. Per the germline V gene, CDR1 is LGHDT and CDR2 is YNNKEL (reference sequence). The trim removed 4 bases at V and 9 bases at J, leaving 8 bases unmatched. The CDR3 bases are TGTGCCAGCAGCCTCCTTTCGGACAGGGCTTCACCCCTCCACTTT. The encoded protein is CASSLLSDRASPLHF.

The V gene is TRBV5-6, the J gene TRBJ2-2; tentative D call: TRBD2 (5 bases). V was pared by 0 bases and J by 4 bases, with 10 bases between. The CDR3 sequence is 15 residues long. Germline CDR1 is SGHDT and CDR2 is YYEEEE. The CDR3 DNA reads TGTGCCAGCAGCTTGGCGGCAGGAGGCACCGGGGAGCTGTTTTTT. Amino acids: CASSLAAGGTGELFF.